Given below is one T cell receptor beta chain in context. This record comes from a study of spatial heterogeneity in lung cancer. As for the study in general: Detected beta-chain sequences consistently exceeded alpha-chain sequences. The study observed each unique TCR and UMI combination more than ten times on average in raw reads.

Unique molecular identifiers tagged every individual TCR cDNA molecule. TCRdb reanalysed the 5' RACE reads using MiXCR and keeps one entry per CDR3 protein. The sample yields around 7,200 distinct CDR3 sequences, 5.4% seen once. Germline V gene sequence: CDR1 LGHDT, CDR2 YNNKEL (reference sequence). The CDR3 runs 12 residues. V shed 5 bases and J shed 0 bases, with 4 bases lying between them. Stated time point: sample taken at primary tumor resection. The input material, whole RNA from tumor, nontumor lung or frozen PBMC, was sequenced unsorted. Donation came from 70 or so patients with untreated early-stage non-small cell lung cancer.

The rearrangement uses TRBV3-1 and TRBJ1-2; D remains ambiguous. The TCR sequence derives from a female donor with early-stage non-small cell lung cancer. This specimen consisted of normal lung tissue next to the tumor, obtained at surgery. CDR3 region: CASSEANYGYTF. The CDR3 coding sequence is TGTGCCAGCAGCGAGGCTAACTATGGCTACACCTTC. Combining the CDR3 with reference TRBV3-1 and TRBJ1-2 gives the whole variable domain DTAVSQTPKYLVTQMGNDKSIKCEQNLGHDTMYWYKQDSKKFLKIMFSYNNKELIINETVPNRFSPKSPDKAHLNLHINSLELGDSAVYFCASSEANYGYTFGSGTRLTVV.